Shown below are 20 T cell receptor beta chains from a single sample sequenced in a study of T-cell reconstitution after alpha-beta-depleted transplantation in children. The authors prepared the TCRbeta library with unique molecular identifiers. One entry per CDR3 protein results from TCRdb running MiXCR on the PCR reads. The sample shows around 480,000 distinct CDR3 sequences, about 30% of them seen only once. The sequencing used PBMCs from the stem cell graft donor, collected from the stem cell graft. All receptors derive from a human donor who donated a stem cell graft to a child with aplastic anemia.

The rearrangement links TRBV29-1 to TRBJ2-2; perhaps TRBD2 as D (6 bases). The CDR3 extends over 14 amino acids. The ends were cut back, 2 bases at V and 4 bases at J, with 11 bases in the middle. The germline gives CDR1 SQVTM, CDR2 ANQGSEA. In DNA form, the CDR3 reads TGCAGCGTTGAAATAGCGGAGCGCACCGGGGAGCTGTTTTTT. Protein: CSVEIAERTGELFF.

V and J are TRBV5-5 and TRBJ2-7, with a possible D match to TRBD1 (6 bases). The CDR3 has 16 amino acids. Germline V gives CDR1 SGHKS, CDR2 YYEKEE (reference sequence). V was cut by 1 base and J by 0 bases, with 14 bases left in between. As DNA, the CDR3 is TGTGCCAGCAGCTTGAGGCTGGGGGCTTACTCCTACGAGCAGTACGTC. As protein: CASSLRLGAYSYEQYV.

The chain employs TRBV7-2 and TRBJ2-5, with a weak D call TRBD1 (5 bases). CDR3 length: 14 amino acids. CDR1 and CDR2 (germline): SGHTA, FQGNSA. Trimming shortened V by 7 bases and J by 4 bases, and 16 bases separated the two germline ends. CDR3 in amino acids: CASTKPGWGETQYF. CDR3 in DNA: TGTGCCAGCACCAAGCCAGGGTGGGGAGAGACCCAGTACTTC.

This clonotype has only a few counts. The V gene is TRBV12-3 or TRBV12-4, the J gene TRBJ2-5, with a weak D call TRBD2 (6 bases). V dropped 6 bases and J dropped 7 bases, with 21 bases sitting between them. The CDR3 has 15 amino acids. DNA of the CDR3: TGTGCCAGCAGATCCACGACTAGTCTCTCGGGGACCCAGTACTTC. It is translated as CASRSTTSLSGTQYF.

This clonotype showed up just a few times. The chain combines TRBV29-1 with TRBJ2-7; 11 nucleotides match TRBD1. V shed 4 bases, J shed 6 bases, and the junction held 5 bases outside the gene matches. Per the germline V gene, CDR1 is SQVTM and CDR2 is ANQGSEA. This CDR3 has 13 amino acids. The CDR3 DNA reads as TGCAGCGTTGCTGGACAGGGGGCTAGCGAGCAGTACGTC. Its translation is CSVAGQGASEQYV.

The genes are TRBV5-1 and TRBJ2-7; D possibly corresponds to TRBD1 (6 bases). Germline CDR1 SGHRS, CDR2 YFSETQ. Trimming stripped 3 bases from V and 6 bases from J, with 16 bases between. This CDR3 contains 14 residues. The CDR3 spells CASSSYRQDSEQYF. The CDR3 region has the DNA TGCGCCAGCAGCTCCTACCGACAGGATTCCGAGCAGTACTTC.

V is TRBV12-3 or TRBV12-4 and J is TRBJ2-5, with 11 bases matching TRBD2. J lost 4 bases, V lost 6 bases, and 4 bases had no gene match. The CDR3 consists of 14 residues. CDR3 coding DNA: TGTGCCAGCAGGCCGGGACTAGCGGTAGAGACCCAGTACTTC. Protein: CASRPGLAVETQYF.

CDR3 nucleotide sequence: TGTGCCAGCTCACCACCAATGGGAGGGGGAATACAGCCCCAGCATTTT. It translates to CASSPPMGGGIQPQHF. The chain carries TRBV18 and TRBJ1-5, with D tentatively TRBD1 (6 bases). Germline CDR1 and CDR2: KGHSH and LQKENI. The CDR3 covers 16 residues. Between the trimmed V and J ends, which lost 0 bases and 7 bases, there was a span of 16 bases.

The chain recombines TRBV4-1 with TRBJ2-7, with D unresolved. Between the trimmed V and J ends, which lost 1 base and 1 base, there was a span of 5 bases. The V gene's germline CDR1 is MGHRA and CDR2 YSYEKL. CDR3 size: 13 residues. The CDR3 nucleotides are TGCGCCAGCAGCCAAGTGGAGTCCTACGAGCAGTACGTC. This translates into CASSQVESYEQYV.

CDR3 sequence: CASSRTNLAGRNEQFF. The CDR3 region has the DNA TGTGCCAGCAGCCGGACGAATCTAGCGGGACGGAATGAGCAGTTCTTC. The genes are TRBV11-2 and TRBJ2-1; TRBD2 matches 9 bases. The J segment lost 7 bases and the V segment lost 5 bases, leaving 12 bases of the junction unmatched. The V gene's germline CDR1 is SGHAT and CDR2 FQNNGV. The CDR3 loop spans 16 amino acids.

This clonotype was observed a handful of times. V gene TRBV12-3 or TRBV12-4 combines with J gene TRBJ1-1, with no clear D. The CDR3 is 17 amino acids. V was shortened by 5 bases and J by 1 base, with 20 bases between the two germline ends. CDR3 nucleotide sequence: TGTGCCAGCAGTACAATAAGGGAAAAAAGCGGGAACACTGAAGCTTTCTTT. Residues: CASSTIREKSGNTEAFF.

In its sample, this clonotype was seen a few times. This rearrangement joins TRBV10-3 to TRBJ1-6; D unclear. CDR3 length equals 12 residues. Trimming pared 5 bases from V and 8 bases from J, leaving 7 bases between. Germline V gene data show CDR1 as ENHRY and CDR2 as SYGVKD. The chain's CDR3 is CAISTGDSPLHF. For the CDR3, the DNA is TGTGCCATCAGTACGGGTGATTCACCCCTCCACTTT.

The table lists this clonotype with a few counts. This chain uses TRBV20-1 with TRBJ2-1, with 11 nucleotides matching TRBD2. CDR3 length: 15 residues. Germline assignment: CDR1 DFQATT and CDR2 SNEGSKA (reference sequence). V lost 6 bases to trimming and J lost 4 bases; unmatched junction nucleotides: 8. This CDR3 reads CSATSGTSGYNEQFF. The CDR3 nucleotides read TGCAGTGCCACTTCCGGGACTAGCGGTTACAATGAGCAGTTCTTC.

Remarks on this clonotype: A read error is possible here, since a much larger clone lies one base away. The chain carries TRBV20-1 and TRBJ2-7; 8 nucleotides agree with TRBD1. Germline CDR1 and CDR2: DFQATT and SNEGSKA (reference sequence). The CDR3 totals 12 residues. The CDR3 here is CSARADRGEEYV. The CDR3, as DNA: TGCAGTGCTAGAGCCGACAGGGGCGAGGAGTACGTC.

The J gene is TRBJ2-1, the V gene TRBV9; D is possibly TRBD2 (6 bases). The CDR3 totals 14 residues. V gave up 4 bases and J gave up 4 bases, with 12 bases separating them. The germline CDR1 and CDR2 sequences are SGDLS and YYNGEE. This CDR3 is CASSPDGGYNEQFF. The CDR3 DNA follows: TGTGCCAGCAGCCCAGACGGAGGGTACAATGAGCAGTTCTTC.

This clonotype showed up many times. The V gene is TRBV20-1, the J gene TRBJ2-5; D is uncertain. The CDR3 extends over 10 amino acids. Germline lookup yields CDR1 DFQATT and CDR2 SNEGSKA (reference sequence). The CDR3 protein is CSPRSETQYF. CDR3 nucleotides: TGCAGCCCAAGGAGCGAGACCCAGTACTTC.

This rearrangement joins TRBV12-3 or TRBV12-4 to TRBJ2-1; perhaps TRBD1 as D (6 bases). This CDR3 spans 15 amino acids. The V end was cut by 4 bases, the J end by 0 bases, with 10 bases between. This CDR3 is CASSSGVGSYNEQFF. CDR3 coding DNA: TGTGCCAGCAGTTCAGGGGTGGGCTCCTACAATGAGCAGTTCTTC.

This clonotype was seen only a few times. This chain links TRBV5-6 with TRBJ1-4; no reliable D call. Trimming took 1 base from V and 6 from J, leaving 13 bases between them. CDR1 and CDR2 from the germline V gene are SGHDT and YYEEEE. This CDR3 is built from 15 residues. In DNA form, the CDR3 reads TGTGCCAGCAGCTTGTCTTTTCGACGGGATGAAAAACTGTTTTTT. Amino acid sequence: CASSLSFRRDEKLFF.

The chain is built from TRBV6-1 and TRBJ1-1, with unresolved D. This CDR3 is 9 amino acids long. Germline values: CDR1 MNHNS, CDR2 SASEGT. The V end was cut by 7 bases, the J end by 10 bases, with 7 bases between. The CDR3 DNA reads TGTGCCAGCACGCCGGGAGCTTTCTTT. Its translation: CASTPGAFF.

The chain is built from TRBV20-1 and TRBJ2-7, with unresolved D. Germline assignment: CDR1 DFQATT and CDR2 SNEGSKA (reference sequence). Trimming removed 1 base at V and 7 bases at J, with 11 bases between. The CDR3 totals 12 residues. The CDR3 coding sequence is TGCAGTGCTAGAGCCCCTAACGGGGAGCAGTACTTC. Residues: CSARAPNGEQYF.